This TCR beta chain was recorded in a study of cytomegalovirus exposure and HLA in healthy donors (TCRdb year 2017). Looking at the study overall: In an earlier analysis of under 600 of the donors, 276 Gb of sequence data and 117 million unique TCR beta sequences from roughly 200 million T cells were reported. Around 320 gigabases of sequencing data and 70 million to 100 million unique TCR sequences were included in an early release covering roughly 700 HLA-typed donors. Of the 300 to 500 genotyped donors, roughly 76% were placed in the genetic ancestry cluster associated with self-reported Caucasian donors. The aim of the study was to test whether cataloging public T cell receptors could identify signatures of past pathogen exposure. Using immunosequencing, the study profiled T cell repertoires from approximately 700 subjects and related those repertoires to cytomegalovirus serostatus. A separate validation cohort of roughly 120 different subjects was used in addition to the 666-subject first cohort. To predict cytomegalovirus infection status, the study brought together high-throughput TCR immunosequencing, statistical association of individual TCRs with disease status, and machine learning. To study patterns of TCR occurrence, a later analysis re-analyzed previously published TCR beta repertoires from several hundred donors and added high-resolution HLA genotyping. Rather than drawing on any new phenotypic data, the later analysis identified candidate immune exposures from TCR beta sequences and the way those sequences occurred across donors. An earlier analysis of roughly 580 of the donors used high-throughput TCR beta sequencing to judge whether each TCR beta V gene segment behaved as functional or pseudogenic. Donor age, sex, ethnicity and CMV serostatus were compiled alongside the repertoire data. In a later genetic analysis, genome-wide SNP genotypes for about 55% of the roughly 700 donors were used, and that subset was treated as a discovery cohort. Every discovery cohort repertoire had been produced on one sequencing platform. Class I and class II HLA loci were covered by the typing at four-digit resolution. Typing coverage varied by locus: about 620-640 donors for A, B, C, DRB1 and DQB1; approximately 560 for DQA1; approximately 570 for DPA1; around 490 for DPB1. Because of strong linkage in the cohort, a few DR-DQ haplotypes were treated as single units for association and clustering. Among over 350 genotyped donors of the cohort, an average of approximately 250,000 unique TCR beta nucleotide sequences were sequenced per donor, roughly 20% of them non-productive.

The cohort comprised hundreds of healthy bone marrow donors. At the time of sampling, all cohort members were nominally healthy, though unrecorded immune exposures were likely present. The donor tested CMV seropositive and was one of the 289 seropositive cohort members. Each donor provided a peripheral blood sample, and peripheral blood mononuclear cells were used for TCR beta sequencing. The Qiagen DNeasy Blood Extraction Kit was used to extract genomic DNA from the blood cell samples. The library relied on the immunoSEQ multiplex PCR assay. For the multiplex PCR, a mixture combining 60 forward primers for TCR Vbeta segments and 13 reverse primers for TCR Jbeta segments was used. A multiplex PCR assay on genomic DNA amplified the CDR3 region of rearranged TCR beta genes. The amplified TCR beta libraries were sequenced on the Illumina HiSeq System as 87-base-pair reads. Concerning the study's data processing: Across the roughly 700 repertoires, a later analysis counted tens of millions of unique TCR beta chains, roughly 11 million of which were shared by at least two donors. Raw reads were error-corrected and collapsed into unique sequences with a nearest-neighbor algorithm that merged closely related sequences to remove PCR and sequencing errors. To assign V, D and J gene segments, CDR3 sequences were aligned to IMGT reference sequences. Each retained sequence needed at least a six-nucleotide match to both a V gene segment and a J gene segment. Rearrangements were called productive when the CDR3 lacked stop codons and stayed in frame with V and J; all others were non-productive. CDR3 was defined according to IMGT convention as the region running from the second conserved V-encoded cysteine to the conserved J-encoded phenylalanine. The earlier analysis of 550 to 650 of the donors excluded any sequence lacking an unambiguous match to a single V gene segment. In an earlier analysis of several hundred of the donors, V segments were called functional above 56.7% productive rearrangements and were called segregating when the between-donor standard deviation exceeded 5%. To diagnose cytomegalovirus status from the catalog of TCR beta chain sequences, a statistical classification framework was built. In a later analysis, V and J genes were assigned by comparing TCR nucleotide sequences against IMGT/GENE-DB human TR gene sequences. The TCRdist pipeline was used in a later analysis to assign CDR3 sequences and most-parsimonious VDJ recombination scenarios. In a later analysis, each TCR beta chain was defined by its CDR3 amino acid sequence together with its V-gene family, and reads without a unique V-gene family were excluded. To address suspected cross-contamination and a sequencing artifact, a later analysis removed 592 highly shared, low-generation-probability nucleotide sequences. In a later analysis, a clonal expansion index for each public chain was calculated from normalized within-repertoire ranks of inferred template counts. In a later analysis, generation probabilities were computed using a VDJ recombination model fitted to out-of-frame rearrangements, and the results were checked against IGoR. In a later analysis, hypergeometric tests were used to score TCR-TCR, TCR-HLA and TCR-CMV co-occurrence, with a repertoire-size bias correction applied to TCR pairs. A later analysis estimated false discovery rates by permuting HLA or CMV assignments 20 times. In a later analysis, co-occurring TCRs were grouped with DBSCAN, and TCRdist sequence similarity was added when clustering was performed within HLA-allele-positive subsets. Co-occurrence clustering excluded repertoires with fewer than 30,000 or more than 120,000 public chains, plus five with anomalous nucleotide sharing. The table was pulled from immuneACCESS by TCRdb, which kept in-frame rearrangements only. Such tables lose some clones; where checked, under half of the loss comes from unresolved V genes, and the rest has no known cause. V and J calls and clone size are copied from that table; D and trimming were computed from the DNA. In this sample the table shows roughly 150,000 clones, around 84% of which occur a single time. The ten largest clones represent over 2% of the sample.

The full study reports these points: Immune exposure information for the cohort was limited to CMV serostatus. A group of highly shared sequence variants was considered likely to be a technical artifact of the sequencing pipeline. Strong co-occurrence of HLA alleles, especially DR and DQ, made assigning TCR associations to individual alleles difficult. In both the original and validation cohorts, the classifier was reported to diagnose cytomegalovirus status with high specificity and sensitivity. A total of fewer than 200 TCR beta chains were listed by the study as associated with cytomegalovirus. Because counts were too low, about 17 rarely observed V segments, including chromosome 9 orphons, were excluded from the earlier analysis of around 590 of the donors. A further reported finding was that TCR beta sequences accurately predicted the HLA-A and HLA-B alleles for most subjects in the first cohort. Correlated functional status among segregating V segments might reflect linkage disequilibrium, but an unknown experimental factor could not be ruled out. In a later analysis, HLA-associated TCR beta chains were found to be more clonally expanded and to have lower generation probabilities than equally common non-associated chains. An earlier analysis of some 590 of the donors showed that most TCR beta V segments appeared in productive rearrangements either about 87% or about 30% of the time, which broadly matched IMGT annotations. Specific HLA alleles were associated with 15,000 to 20,000 TCR beta sequences at a false discovery rate of 0.05 in a later analysis. Most TCR sequences were seen in very few donors, while some public TCRs were found in many individuals. It was suggested by the authors that the approach could potentially be generalized to other disease states and immunological phenotypes. A later genetic analysis reported fewer N-insertions in productive TCRs among donors in an Asian-associated ancestry cluster than the approximately 700-donor mean. V-gene and J-gene trimming of TCR beta chains was associated with a missense DCLRE1C variant in a later genetic analysis, and the association was replicated in an independent cohort. Sequencing depth was assumed to be roughly uniform across donors in the presence/absence analyses, though that assumption may not hold. Most CMV-associated TCR beta chains appeared to be HLA-restricted in a later analysis, and the HLA associations seemed to be driven largely by CMV exposure. In vitro tests confirmed that a few of the cytomegalovirus-associated TCR beta chains recognize cytomegalovirus antigens. In this cohort, only TCR beta chains were sequenced, and detectable features were limited by the absence of alpha or paired-chain data. A later analysis found that TCR association rates varied across HLA loci, with DRB1 alleles showing the most associated TCRs and HLA-C alleles the fewest. According to a later analysis, parvovirus B19, influenza, CMV and Epstein-Barr virus appeared linked to several top co-occurrence clusters. Because HLA typing was missing for some donors at each locus, association tests included only the typed subset.

For this clone: The antigen this receptor binds is unknown. Base qualities are missing; no much larger clone stands one base away.

Sequences were obtained from PBMCs. The sequence was collected from a young man in good health and CMV-seropositive.

The base sequence is TGTGCCAGCAGTTCAAACCGGGCTAGCGGGAGGGCCTCCTACAATGAGCAGTTCTTC. It translates to CASSSNRASGRASYNEQFF. Recombination joined TRBV7-9 with TRBJ2-1, with 12 middle bases fitting TRBD2. The germline V gene encodes CDR1 SEHNR and CDR2 FQNEAQ (reference sequence). The CDR3 starts with the cysteine, ends with the phenylalanine, and has 19 residues. The kept DNA is CDR3 alone, 57 bases in frame from the first base. V is trimmed back by 6 bases and J by 0 bases, and the junction contains 12 bases that no gene match accounts for.